This T cell receptor (beta chain) is drawn from a study of tumor and adjacent non-tumor tissue in lung cancer. No cell sorting was done before RNA was extracted from the tissue. To note about this clonotype: The antigen remains unidentified.

The CDR3 is 17 amino acids. Germline V gene lookup returns CDR1 SGHKS and CDR2 YYEKEE (reference sequence). With 0 bases clipped from V and 4 bases from J, the junction kept 12 bases outside the gene matches. Study-level findings and limits: Compared with tumor, normal lung showed significantly lower TCR diversity. Tumor repertoires had a smaller top 100 clone share than normal lung.

TCRbeta libraries were built with three rounds of nested PCR, modified from ARM-PCR. A single record per CDR3 protein comes from TCRdb applying MiXCR to the multiplex PCR reads. The data hold some 120,000 distinct CDR3 sequences, with 66% observed a single time. This clonotype originated in a man aged 30-40 years with non-small cell lung cancer. The sample was lung tumor tissue. The chain combines TRBV5-5 with TRBJ2-5; TRBD1 aligns across 7 bases. CDR3 coding DNA: TGTGCCAGCAGCTTGGTGTCGGTAGGGGGCCCGGGAGAGACCCAGTACTTC. Translating it yields CASSLVSVGGPGETQYF.